The 2 T cell receptor beta chains listed next were all sequenced from one sample in a study of T cells expressing NK-cell markers. TCRdb re-called the 5' RACE reads and gives one entry per CDR3 protein, without DNA. Reported are 500,000 to 700,000 distinct CDR3 sequences; the ten largest clones contain about 3.6%. The sample taken for sequencing was blood T cells: a sorted CD56 or NKG2C T cell subset, CD4+ or CD8+ T cells, or bulk PBMC T cells (not recorded which). These receptors were collected from a man younger than 35 in good health.

The chain employs TRBV4-3 and TRBJ2-7; the D gene TCRdb calls, TRBD2, cannot be checked with no DNA. Germline lookup yields CDR1 LGHNA and CDR2 YSLEER. CDR3 length: 15 amino acids. CDR3 amino acids: CASSQGSLAGYEQYF.

The genes are TRBV20-1 and TRBJ2-3; TCRdb designates TRBD1, a call that cannot be tested without DNA. Germline values: CDR1 DFQATT, CDR2 SNEGSKA (reference sequence). There are 13 residues in the CDR3. CDR3 loop: CSAVDRGPDTQYF.